The 9 T cell receptor beta chains given below trace back to one sample, sequenced in a study of T cell repertoires in cytomegalovirus infection. In TCRdb, the reads were re-called with MiXCR into one record per CDR3 protein. The sample has roughly 240,000 distinct CDR3 sequences; around 6.6% are singletons. The sequenced sample consisted of PBMCs. The origin of the receptors is a human donor in good health (CMV status not recorded). Some clones in this sample may be carry-over from other donors' samples.

V gene TRBV29-1 combines with J gene TRBJ2-3; D is perhaps TRBD1 or TRBD2 (5 bases each). CDR1 is SQVTM, CDR2 ANQGSEA, per germline. With 4 bases removed from V and 6 bases from J, the gap between germline ends came to 14 bases. This CDR3 spans 13 amino acids. The CDR3 reads CSVVSSGDDTQYF. DNA of the CDR3: TGCAGCGTTGTAAGTTCCGGGGACGATACGCAGTATTTT.

This clonotype was observed at least ten times. The chain recombines TRBV7-8 with TRBJ1-5; weak D call: TRBD1 (6 bases). The CDR3 has 14 residues. The germline CDR1 and CDR2 sequences are SGHVS and FQNEAQ. Between the trimmed V and J ends, which lost 4 bases and 2 bases, there was a span of 9 bases. For the CDR3, the DNA is TGTGCCAGCAGCTACAGACAGGGCAATCAGCCCCAGCATTTT. Encoded protein: CASSYRQGNQPQHF.

In this sample, this clonotype turned up many times. The V gene is TRBV6-2 or TRBV6-3, the J gene TRBJ2-7; a weak D match, TRBD1 (5 bases). The CDR3 consists of 13 residues. Germline loops: CDR1 MNHEY, CDR2 SVGEGT. V was clipped by 5 bases and J by 2 bases, with 10 bases between them. CDR3 amino acids: CASSADTTYEQYF. The CDR3 nucleotides read TGTGCCAGCAGTGCGGACACTACCTACGAGCAGTACTTC.

This clonotype came up many times. The chain employs TRBV7-2 and TRBJ2-1, with D unresolved. The germline gives CDR1 SGHTA, CDR2 FQGNSA. Trimming took off 2 bases at V and 8 bases at J, with 7 bases between the two ends. The CDR3 has 12 residues. The CDR3 here is CASSLYRDEQFF. The DNA for the CDR3 is TGTGCCAGCAGCTTATATCGGGATGAGCAGTTCTTC.

This clonotype was seen repeatedly, ten times or more. This sequence joins TRBV7-2 and TRBJ1-6; no clear D gene. Germline V gene lookup returns CDR1 SGHTA and CDR2 FQGNSA. This CDR3 has 16 amino acids. V was pared by 1 base and J by 0 bases, with 7 bases between. The CDR3 spells CASSLVGSSYNSPLHF. As DNA, the CDR3 is TGTGCCAGCAGCTTAGTTGGGAGCTCCTATAATTCACCCCTCCACTTT.

The chain employs TRBV6-4 and TRBJ2-2, with TRBD1 matching 7 bases. This CDR3 has 14 residues. Trimming cost V 6 bases and J 4 bases; bases outside gene matches: 5. Germline V gene sequence: CDR1 MRHNA, CDR2 SNTAGT. The DNA of the CDR3 is TGTGCCAGCAGACCAGACAGGGCCACCGGGGAGCTGTTTTTT. It is translated as CASRPDRATGELFF.

This clonotype was recorded a few times. This chain links TRBV20-1 with TRBJ2-3; 11 positions match TRBD1. Germline CDR1 DFQATT, CDR2 SNEGSKA (reference sequence). Trimming cost V 1 base and J 4 bases; bases outside gene matches: 7. This CDR3 spans 16 amino acids. CDR3 nucleotide sequence: TGCAGTGCTAGAGTTCCGGGACAGGGGGTTGCAGATACGCAGTATTTT. This encodes CSARVPGQGVADTQYF.

The CDR3: CASFGQEVGTEAFF. The DNA of the CDR3 is TGTGCCAGCTTTGGGCAAGAAGTAGGCACTGAAGCTTTCTTT. The rearrangement uses TRBV6-2 or TRBV6-3 and TRBJ1-1; D call uncertain. The CDR3 is 14 residues long. Germline V CDR1 and CDR2: MNHEY, SVGEGT. The V end lost 8 bases, the J end lost 4 bases, and 17 bases lay between the germline ends.

This clonotype occurred many times. The rearrangement uses TRBV19 and TRBJ1-2; D possibly corresponds to TRBD1 (6 bases). V shed 7 bases and J shed 8 bases, with 17 bases lying between them. The V gene's germline CDR1 is LNHDA and CDR2 SQIVND (reference sequence). There are 13 residues in the CDR3. CDR3 sequence (DNA): TGTGCCAGTAAAAGGGGGGGGGATAGAGGCTACACCTTC. Translation gives CASKRGGDRGYTF.